This T cell receptor beta chain comes out of a study of blood T cell repertoires in COVID-19. Study at large: The origin of the acute and convalescent COVID-19 samples was the United States, Italy and Spain.

Clones were sequenced by immunoSEQ multiplex PCR, and TCRdb holds only the in-frame ones, with some missing. The sample contains 150,000 or so clones, 81% of which appear only once. The sequencing sample was made of peripheral blood. The TCR was taken from a man between 60 and 70 years old with active or convalescent COVID-19.

DNA of the CDR3: TGTGCCAGCTCACCACCGGGGGAGGGCGGAGATACGCAGTATTTT. Protein sequence: CASSPPGEGGDTQYF. The J gene is TRBJ2-3, the V gene TRBV18; 7 bases map to TRBD2. Losses at the gene ends were 0 bases for V and 5 bases for J; bases not matched to a gene: 5. The length of the CDR3 is 15 residues. Looked up from germline, CDR1 is KGHSH and CDR2 is LQKENI.